The 7 T cell receptor beta chains below come from one sample, sequenced in a study of T cell repertoires and HLA-DP antigens (dated by TCRdb to the late 2010s). The method behind the library was the immunoSEQ multiplex PCR assay. TCRdb took this table from immuneACCESS and kept in-frame rearrangements with V and J called. Such tables lack part of the clones; where checked against another copy, unresolved V genes explain under half of the gap, and the rest is unexplained. Recorded for this sample are about 73,000 clones; about four fifths of them occurred a single time. The top ten hold roughly 1.5% of the sample. No antigens are known for them. Source material: CD4+ T cells from PBMCs. The receptors derive from a man aged 60 to 69 in good health and CMV-seronegative.

The chain uses TRBV7-8 and TRBJ2-5; D gene ambiguous. There are 15 residues in the CDR3. CDR1 SGHVS and CDR2 FQNEAQ come from the germline V gene. The V end was cut by 1 base, the J end by 5 bases, with 14 bases between. The CDR3 sequence: CASSLDVASRETQYF. The CDR3 DNA reads as TGTGCCAGCAGCTTAGATGTTGCATCGAGGGAGACCCAGTACTTC.

V usage is TRBV5-1 and J usage is TRBJ2-3; D ambiguous. Trimming shortened V by 0 bases and J by 6 bases, and 8 bases separated the two germline ends. The CDR3 contains 13 residues. Germline V gives CDR1 SGHRS, CDR2 YFSETQ. CDR3 sequence reads: CASSLDRRDTQYF. The CDR3, as DNA: TGCGCCAGCAGCTTGGACCGAAGGGATACGCAGTATTTT.

The J gene is TRBJ2-1, the V gene TRBV4-3; D is perhaps TRBD2 (5 bases). The CDR3 totals 16 residues. Trimming left V 0 bases short and J 8 bases short, with 17 bases between. The V gene's germline CDR1 is LGHNA and CDR2 YSLEER. CDR3: CASSQDWVEGWDEQFF. The CDR3 region has the DNA TGCGCCAGCAGCCAAGATTGGGTAGAGGGTTGGGATGAGCAGTTCTTC.

The chain joins TRBV11-2 to TRBJ2-7; D may be TRBD2 (5 bases). The CDR3 is 15 residues long. Trimming left V 2 bases short and J 0 bases short, with 11 bases between. Germline V CDR1 and CDR2: SGHAT, FQNNGV. The CDR3 DNA reads TGTGCCAGCAGCTTAAACTCGGGGAGCTCCTACGAGCAGTACTTC. Translation: CASSLNSGSSYEQYF.

To note about this clone: Other DNA sequences of this sample code for an identical CDR3. The V call is TRBV5-1, the J call TRBJ2-3, with 10 bases matching TRBD2. The junction had 3 bases not matched to a gene; V was cut back by 4 bases and J by 1 base. Germline V gene lookup returns CDR1 SGHRS and CDR2 YFSETQ. The CDR3 length is 15 residues. CDR3 sequence reads: CASSPGLAGTDTQYF. For the CDR3, the DNA is TGCGCCAGCAGCCCAGGACTAGCGGGCACAGATACGCAGTATTTT.

CDR3 nucleotide sequence: TGTGCCAGCAGTGCGCAGGGTACCGGGATCAATCAGCCCCAGCATTTT. This translates into CASSAQGTGINQPQHF. The chain joins TRBV6-1 to TRBJ1-5; D may be TRBD1 (5 bases). CDR3 length: 16 residues. V was trimmed by 4 bases and J by 3 bases, leaving 16 bases between them. Germline values: CDR1 MNHNS, CDR2 SASEGT.

The V gene is TRBV6-5, the J gene TRBJ2-1; D is undetermined. The CDR3 is 11 amino acids. V was trimmed by 7 bases and J by 9 bases, leaving 10 bases between them. Per the germline V gene, CDR1 is MNHEY and CDR2 is SVGAGI. CDR3 coding DNA: TGTGCCAGCAACATACGTGGTGAGCAGTTCTTC. Translating gives CASNIRGEQFF.